This T cell receptor beta chain stems from a study of T cell responses to AZD1222 COVID-19 vaccine (dated by TCRdb to the early 2020s). General notes on the study: TCR sequencing covered fewer than 250 trial participants: approximately 200 given two doses of AZD1222 and approximately 25 given two doses of MenACWY control vaccine. Trial participants were enrolled by age into subgroups of 18-55, 56-69 and 70-plus years, and about 150, 27 and 61 TCR-sequenced participants, respectively, were included in these subgroups.

Results the study describes overall, beyond this receptor: The 56-69-year group was small, and its depth increase did not reach significance, likely because of low power. The whole spike protein was spanned by vaccine-associated CD4 TCRs, and dominant responses were seen in regions 160-218 and 743-854. Conclusions about previously exposed vaccinees are limited because only 6 or 7 AZD1222 recipients were SARS-CoV-2 seropositive at baseline. After two AZD1222 doses, spike-specific TCR breadth and depth were significantly higher than at day 0 and than in MenACWY recipients. Epitopes outside the regions mutated in the B.1.351 and B.1.1.7 variants were reportedly recognized by nearly half of the unique spike-specific TCRs. Most participants were white British and females outnumbered males, and the authors suggested that clonal diversity may have been underestimated. Because no day 14 peak-response samples were available, the repertoires could be characterized only after the peak T cell response.

Points on this clone: What antigen it recognizes has not been identified. Per-base qualities were not stored, and no clone one base away is much larger.

There are 15 amino acids in the CDR3, from cysteine to phenylalanine inclusive. Kept here is only the CDR3 DNA, which spans 45 bases and is read in frame from base 1. Looking up the germline V gene (reference sequence) yields CDR1 MNHEY and CDR2 SMNVEV. The V end loses 8 bases and the J end loses 1 base, and a stretch of 12 bases separates them. The sample's time point label, decoded: about 28 days (+/-7) after the second vaccine dose. AZD1222 recipients with second doses at about 4 weeks or about 12 weeks were pooled, because spike-specific TCR depth and breadth did not differ between schedules. Vaccinee samples came from UK trials COV001 and COV002, including a single-blind randomized controlled phase 2/3 trial of AZD1222 (ChAdOx1 nCoV-19) in healthy adults. Trial participant PBMC samples were collected at day 0 and day 28 after the second dose for TCRbeta chain sequencing. The CDR3 regions of human TCRbeta chains were subjected to immunosequencing. Per the source publication's procedure: Repertoire TCRs were matched against a reference library of SARS-CoV-2-specific TCRs generated with the MIRA antigen-specificity platform. Breadth was defined as the fraction of unique TCRs that were SARS-CoV-2-associated. Depth was defined as the fraction of total T cells that were SARS-CoV-2-associated. Using the MIRA data, every spike-specific TCR was mapped to the spike region that the TCR reacted to and assigned to either a CD4 or a CD8 class. Log10-transformed breadth and depth values were compared by one-way ANOVA with Sidak's multiple comparisons tests. TCRdb retrieved this table from immuneACCESS and kept in-frame rearrangements only. Not all clones are present; in checked studies, unresolved V genes account for under half, and no reason is known for the remainder. V and J calls and clone size are as listed in that table; D and trimming were resolved from the DNA. The sample data list 250,000 to 300,000 clones, and almost 95% of these were observed just once. The ten most abundant clones make up roughly 0.6% of the sample.

This chain is built from TRBV27 and TRBJ2-6; TRBD2 is possibly the D segment (5 matching bases). The receptor comes from an adult who received the AZD1222 COVID-19 vaccine. The sequenced sample was peripheral blood, obtained 28 days after the second AZD1222 dose. The DNA sequence is TGTGCCAGCTCCGTTTCGGGGTCTGGGGCCAACGTCCTGACTTTC. Its protein is CASSVSGSGANVLTF.